This TCR beta chain was obtained from a study of T cells in Graves' hyperthyroidism and ophthalmopathy. TCR beta CDR3 region amplification was performed from RNA transcripts. When the TCR CDR3 underwent first-round RT-PCR, the HTBI primer set was used. Each CDR3 protein gets one entry after TCRdb re-called the multiplex PCR reads with MiXCR. The table has some 550,000 distinct CDR3 sequences, roughly 20% seen once. This clonotype was found many times. Its antigen is not known. Hyperthyroidism patients were newly diagnosed, had disease duration under 2 months, and were aged 18 to 65 years. The PBMCs were taken from about 10 ml of fresh peripheral blood. Whole-study findings and limits: A model built on 13 V-J features separated ophthalmopathy from stable hyperthyroidism. Median prediction lead before ophthalmopathy onset was 6.5 months with the model.

CDR1 and CDR2 (germline): MGHRA, YSYEKL. The CDR3 is 13 residues long. V lost 4 bases, J lost 8 bases, and 14 bases lay in between. Source material: blood. The genes are TRBV4-1 and TRBJ1-2, with a tentative D call TRBD1 (5 bases). The TCR sequence derives from a man younger than 30 with Graves' hyperthyroidism. CDR3 sequence (DNA): TGCGCCAGCAGCCCCTGGCAGGGCGGGGGCTACACCTTC. Translation gives CASSPWQGGGYTF.